The source of this T cell receptor beta chain is a study of blood T cell repertoires in COVID-19. Study details: Sources were T cells, B-cell-depleted T cells, or PBMCs; the material itself was cDNA or gDNA.

The participants were between roughly 18 and 100 years old and came from 24 US areas. Assignments of participants to cohorts depended upon their own reported clinical history. Original analysis: Using reference gene primer amplification, nucleated cell counts were estimated. The repertoire was sequenced with immunoSEQ multiplex PCR; TCRdb's copy has only in-frame clones and lacks some. The DNA gave D and trimming, while V, J and clone size come from that table. The sample includes about 240,000 clones, around 87% of them seen just once. The sample comprised PBMCs or T cells enriched from blood (not recorded which). The clonotype was recovered from a woman in her thirties or forties with acute COVID-19.

The CDR3 loop is CASSDPSAPLHF. CDR3 coding DNA: TGTGCCAGCAGTGATCCGTCGGCACCCCTCCACTTT. The chain links TRBV6-1 to TRBJ1-6; D is unresolved. This CDR3 contains 12 residues. CDR1 MNHNS and CDR2 SASEGT come from the germline V gene. With 3 bases removed from V and 11 bases from J, the gap between germline ends came to 8 bases.